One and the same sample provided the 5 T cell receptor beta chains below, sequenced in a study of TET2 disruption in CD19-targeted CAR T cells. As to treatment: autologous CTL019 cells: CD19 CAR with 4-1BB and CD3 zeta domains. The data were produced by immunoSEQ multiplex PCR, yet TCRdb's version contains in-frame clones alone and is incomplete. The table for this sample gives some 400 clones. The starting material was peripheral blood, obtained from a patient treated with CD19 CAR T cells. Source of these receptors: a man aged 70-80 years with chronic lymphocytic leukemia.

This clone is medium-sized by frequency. CDR3 loop: CASSKPGQGAYEQYF. CDR3 DNA, as far as it was read: TGTGCCAGCAGTAAGCCGGGACAGGGGGCTTACGAG. The chain employs TRBV6-2 or TRBV6-3 and TRBJ2-7; 12 nucleotides match TRBD1. From the germline J gene comes the end of the CDR3, since the read stops 3 residues before it. This CDR3 spans 15 amino acids. V lost 5 bases, J lost 4 bases, and 6 bases stayed unmatched. Germline CDR1 and CDR2: MNHEY and SVGEGT.

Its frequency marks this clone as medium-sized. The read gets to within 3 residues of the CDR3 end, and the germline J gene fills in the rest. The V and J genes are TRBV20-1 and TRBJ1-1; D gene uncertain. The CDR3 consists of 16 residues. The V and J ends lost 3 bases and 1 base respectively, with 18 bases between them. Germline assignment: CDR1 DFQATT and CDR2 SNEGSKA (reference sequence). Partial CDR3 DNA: TGCAGTGCTAGTCCCGGAGGAGCGGGGAGGAACACTGAA. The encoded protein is CSASPGGAGRNTE. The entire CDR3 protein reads CSASPGGAGRNTEAFF.

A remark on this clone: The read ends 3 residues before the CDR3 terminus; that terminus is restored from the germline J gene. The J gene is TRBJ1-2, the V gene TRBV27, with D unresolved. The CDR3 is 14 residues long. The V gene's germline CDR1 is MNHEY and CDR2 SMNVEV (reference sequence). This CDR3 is CASSLSGPMRGYTF. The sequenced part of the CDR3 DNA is TGTGCCAGCAGTTTATCGGGCCCCATGAGGGGC.

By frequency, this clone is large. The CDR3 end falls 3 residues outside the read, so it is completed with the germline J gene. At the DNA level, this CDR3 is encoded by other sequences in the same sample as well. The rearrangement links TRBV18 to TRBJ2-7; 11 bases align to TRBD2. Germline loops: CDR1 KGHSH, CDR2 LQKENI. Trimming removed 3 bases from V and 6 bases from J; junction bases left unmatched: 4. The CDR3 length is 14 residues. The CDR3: CASSPGTSGLEQYF. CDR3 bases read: TGTGCCAGCTCACCTGGGACTAGCGGTCTCGAG.

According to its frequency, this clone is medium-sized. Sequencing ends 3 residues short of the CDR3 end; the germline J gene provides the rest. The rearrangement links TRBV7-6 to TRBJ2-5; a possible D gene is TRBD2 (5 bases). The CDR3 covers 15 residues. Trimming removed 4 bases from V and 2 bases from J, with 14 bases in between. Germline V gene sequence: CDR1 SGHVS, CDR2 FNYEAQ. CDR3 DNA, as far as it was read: TGTGCCAGCAGCTCGACCCCCGGCGGGCAAGAGACC. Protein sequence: CASSSTPGGQET. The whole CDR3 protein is CASSSTPGGQETQYF.